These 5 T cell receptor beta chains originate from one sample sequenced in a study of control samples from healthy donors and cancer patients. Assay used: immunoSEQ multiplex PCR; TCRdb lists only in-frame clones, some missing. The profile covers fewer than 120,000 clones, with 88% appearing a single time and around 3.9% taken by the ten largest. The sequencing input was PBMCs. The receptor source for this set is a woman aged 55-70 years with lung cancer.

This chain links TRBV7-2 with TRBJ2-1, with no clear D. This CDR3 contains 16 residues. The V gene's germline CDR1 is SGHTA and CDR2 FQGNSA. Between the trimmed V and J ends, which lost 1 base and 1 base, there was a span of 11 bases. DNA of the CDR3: TGTGCCAGCAGCTTAGATACTGGCTCGTCCTACAATGAGCAGTTCTTC. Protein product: CASSLDTGSSYNEQFF.

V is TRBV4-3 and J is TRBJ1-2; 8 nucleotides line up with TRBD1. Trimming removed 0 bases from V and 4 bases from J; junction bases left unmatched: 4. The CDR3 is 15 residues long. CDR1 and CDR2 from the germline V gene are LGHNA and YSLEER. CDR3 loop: CASSQDQGAGYGYTF. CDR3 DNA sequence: TGCGCCAGCAGCCAAGATCAGGGGGCAGGCTATGGCTACACCTTC.

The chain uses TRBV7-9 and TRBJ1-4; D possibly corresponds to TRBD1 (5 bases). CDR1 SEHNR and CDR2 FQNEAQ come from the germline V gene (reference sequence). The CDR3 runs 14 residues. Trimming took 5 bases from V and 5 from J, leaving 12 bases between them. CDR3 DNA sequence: TGTGCCAGCAGCCCCGGGACGGGGAATGAAAAACTGTTTTTT. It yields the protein CASSPGTGNEKLFF.

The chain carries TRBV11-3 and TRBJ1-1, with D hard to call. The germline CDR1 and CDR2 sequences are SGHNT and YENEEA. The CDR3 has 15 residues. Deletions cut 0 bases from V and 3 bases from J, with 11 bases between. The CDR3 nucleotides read TGTGCCAGCAGCTTAGAAGACGCGGGTCACACTGAAGCTTTCTTT. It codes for CASSLEDAGHTEAFF.

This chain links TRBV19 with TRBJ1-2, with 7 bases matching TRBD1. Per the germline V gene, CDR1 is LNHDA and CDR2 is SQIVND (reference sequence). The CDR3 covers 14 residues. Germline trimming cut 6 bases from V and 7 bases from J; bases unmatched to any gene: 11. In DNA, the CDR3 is TGTGCCAGTAGCCGGGACAGCTCCGGGGGTGGCTACACCTTC. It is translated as CASSRDSSGGGYTF.